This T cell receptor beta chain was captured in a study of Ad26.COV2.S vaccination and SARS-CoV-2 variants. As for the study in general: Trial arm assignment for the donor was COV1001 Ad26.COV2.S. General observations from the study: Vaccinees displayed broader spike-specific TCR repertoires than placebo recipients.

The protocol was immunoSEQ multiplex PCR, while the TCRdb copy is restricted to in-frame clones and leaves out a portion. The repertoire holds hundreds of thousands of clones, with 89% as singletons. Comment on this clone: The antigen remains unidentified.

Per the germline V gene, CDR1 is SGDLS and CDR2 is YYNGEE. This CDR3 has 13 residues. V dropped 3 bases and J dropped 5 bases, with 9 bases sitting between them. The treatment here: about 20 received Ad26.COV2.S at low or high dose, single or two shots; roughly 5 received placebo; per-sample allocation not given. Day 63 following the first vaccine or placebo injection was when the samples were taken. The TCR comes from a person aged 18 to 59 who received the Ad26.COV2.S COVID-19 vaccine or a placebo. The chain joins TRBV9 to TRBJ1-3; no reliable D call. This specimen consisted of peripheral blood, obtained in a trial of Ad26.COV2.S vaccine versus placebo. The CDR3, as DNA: TGTGCCAGCAGCGCCCCGGGAAGAAACACCATATATTTT. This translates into CASSAPGRNTIYF.